One and the same sample provided the 23 T cell receptor beta chains below, sequenced in a study of cytomegalovirus exposure and HLA in healthy donors. In the PCR, 60 Vbeta and 13 Jbeta primers were used. Sequenced by immunoSEQ multiplex PCR; TCRdb stores in-frame clones only, minus some. The sample contains roughly 190,000 clones, more than 70% of which appear only once. Sequencing was performed on PBMCs. The receptors here all came from a man aged 40-55 years in good health and CMV-seropositive.

This clone was seen only a few times. This chain connects TRBV6-5 to TRBJ2-1, with a weak D call TRBD1 (6 bases). The CDR3 contains 16 residues. The germline CDR1 and CDR2 sequences are MNHEY and SVGAGI. The germline V and J ends were trimmed by 2 bases and 6 bases, with 17 bases remaining between them. The CDR3 reads CASSYLGAGVGNEQFF. CDR3 sequence (DNA): TGTGCCAGCAGTTACCTCGGGGCAGGGGTGGGCAATGAGCAGTTCTTC.

CDR3 nucleotide sequence: TGTGCCAGCAGTCGTCGACAGGGATCAAGGGAGCAGTACTTC. Protein: CASSRRQGSREQYF. This chain links TRBV27 with TRBJ2-7; TRBD1 agrees at 7 bases. The CDR3 runs 14 residues. J gave up 7 bases and V 5 bases, and 11 bases lay outside the gene matches. In germline, CDR1 is MNHEY, CDR2 SMNVEV (reference sequence).

Concerning this clone itself: An end of the junction differs from the germline gene, which may be a read error. The chain employs TRBV7-9 and TRBJ1-3; weak D call: TRBD1 (6 bases). The CDR3 length is 17 residues. Germline assignment: CDR1 SEHNR and CDR2 FQNEAQ (reference sequence). CDR3 loop: CSSSLQGQLDSGNTIYF. The CDR3 coding sequence is TGTTCCAGCAGCCTGCAAGGACAGTTAGACTCTGGAAACACCATATATTTT.

The chain has TRBV6-5 and TRBJ1-1, with 10 bases matching TRBD1. CDR3 size: 15 residues. The ends lost 3 bases at V and 3 bases at J; junction bases unmatched: 4. The germline gives CDR1 MNHEY, CDR2 SVGAGI. CDR3 region: CASSYTGTGDTEAFF. The CDR3 region has the DNA TGTGCCAGCAGTTATACCGGGACAGGGGACACTGAAGCTTTCTTT.

The rearrangement joins TRBV28 to TRBJ2-7, with D maybe TRBD1 (6 bases). V was cut by 8 bases and J by 4 bases, with 15 bases left in between. Germline V gene data show CDR1 as MDHEN and CDR2 as SYDVKM. CDR3 length: 13 amino acids. The CDR3 DNA is TGTGCCAGCTTGGAACAGGGATTATACGAGCAGTACTTC. Its translation: CASLEQGLYEQYF.

V usage is TRBV6-1 and J usage is TRBJ1-2; D is undetermined. CDR1 MNHNS and CDR2 SASEGT come from the germline V gene. Trimming left V 0 bases short and J 8 bases short, with 4 bases between. The CDR3 is 11 amino acids. The chain's CDR3 is CASSEAAGYTF. For the CDR3, the DNA is TGTGCCAGCAGTGAAGCGGCAGGCTACACCTTC.

The V and J genes are TRBV10-3 and TRBJ2-7; 7 bases are shared with TRBD2. The CDR3 sequence is 13 residues long. CDR1 is ENHRY, CDR2 SYGVKD, per germline. J gave up 0 bases and V 4 bases, and 0 bases lay outside the gene matches. The CDR3 sequence is CAISASGSYEQYF. As DNA, the CDR3 is TGTGCCATCAGTGCTAGCGGCTCCTACGAGCAGTACTTC.

This chain connects TRBV5-4 to TRBJ1-2, with 9 positions matching TRBD1. V trimming: 3 bases; J trimming: 3 bases; junction bases outside the gene matches: 3. The CDR3 extends over 14 amino acids. Looked up from germline, CDR1 is SGHNT and CDR2 is YYREEE (reference sequence). The CDR3 DNA follows: TGTGCCAGCAGCTCGGGACAGGGCCACTATGGCTACACCTTC. Protein: CASSSGQGHYGYTF.

The CDR3 DNA reads as TGCGCCAGCAGCCAAGACCCGACAGGGGCTGGGGCCAACGTCCTGACTTTC. It translates to CASSQDPTGAGANVLTF. V gene TRBV4-3 combines with J gene TRBJ2-6; 8 nucleotides agree with TRBD1. This CDR3 has 17 residues. Germline CDR1 is LGHNA and CDR2 is YSLEER. After removal of 0 bases from V and 2 bases from J, the junction contained 3 bases not matched to a gene.

This chain links TRBV5-6 with TRBJ2-3; 8 bases fit TRBD1. Losses at the gene ends were 4 bases for V and 1 base for J; bases not matched to a gene: 11. The CDR3 loop spans 17 amino acids. Per the germline V gene, CDR1 is SGHDT and CDR2 is YYEEEE. The CDR3 protein is CASSGDRQGLRTDTQYF. The CDR3 DNA reads as TGTGCCAGCAGCGGGGACCGACAGGGGCTACGCACAGATACGCAGTATTTT.

The chain couples TRBV6-5 to TRBJ1-2; 9 nucleotides agree with TRBD1. Looked up from germline, CDR1 is MNHEY and CDR2 is SVGAGI. Trimming removed 7 bases from V and 4 bases from J; junction bases left unmatched: 10. There are 15 residues in the CDR3. CDR3 bases: TGTGCCAGCACCGCCCCGGGACAGGGCGCCTATGGCTACACCTTC. It specifies CASTAPGQGAYGYTF.

The gene calls are TRBV7-6 and TRBJ1-1, with D possibly being TRBD1 (6 bases). Between the trimmed V and J ends, which lost 7 bases and 3 bases, there was a span of 18 bases. Germline loops: CDR1 SGHVS, CDR2 FNYEAQ. The CDR3 runs to 15 residues. Here the CDR3 reads CASTLGGGGDTEAFF. Written as DNA, the CDR3 is TGTGCCAGCACCCTAGGGGGGGGAGGGGACACTGAAGCTTTCTTT.

The chain is built from TRBV14 and TRBJ1-1; D gene ambiguous. The germline gives CDR1 SGHDN, CDR2 FVKESK. CDR3 size: 15 residues. With 4 bases removed from V and 0 bases from J, the gap between germline ends came to 12 bases. CDR3 in amino acids: CASSLTRGMNTEAFF. The DNA of the CDR3 is TGTGCCAGCAGCCTAACCCGGGGAATGAACACTGAAGCTTTCTTT.

CDR3 protein: CASSLGSGSHDGFF. CDR3 in DNA: TGTGCCAGCAGCTTGGGTAGCGGGAGCCATGATGGGTTCTTC. The J gene is TRBJ2-1, the V gene TRBV13; TRBD2 matches at 9 bases. CDR1 and CDR2 (germline): PRHDT, FYEKMQ (reference sequence). V trimming: 3 bases; J trimming: 15 bases; junction bases outside the gene matches: 12. CDR3 length: 14 residues.

The V and J genes are TRBV6-5 and TRBJ2-1, with TRBD2 matching 14 bases. The CDR3 is 15 amino acids. Per germline, CDR1 MNHEY and CDR2 SVGAGI. The trim removed 6 bases at V and 8 bases at J, leaving 6 bases unmatched. CDR3 in DNA: TGTGCCAGCAGGTGGACTAGCGGGAGGCTCGATGAGCAGTTCTTC. It translates to CASRWTSGRLDEQFF.

This sequence joins TRBV5-1 and TRBJ1-1; 10 bases agree with TRBD1. Losses at the gene ends were 8 bases for V and 4 bases for J; bases not matched to a gene: 17. The CDR3 loop spans 17 amino acids. CDR1 SGHRS and CDR2 YFSETQ come from the germline V gene. CDR3 nucleotides: TGCGCCAGTAAACCCGGGACAGGGGTCTTAATGGCCACTGAAGCTTTCTTT. Translated, it gives CASKPGTGVLMATEAFF. The entire variable domain, with the rest obtained from reference TRBV5-1 and TRBJ1-1, is as follows: KAGVTQTPRYLIKTRGQQVTLSCSPISGHRSVSWYQQTPGQGLQFLFEYFSETQRNKGNFPGRFSGRQFSNSRSEMNVSTLELGDSALYLCASKPGTGVLMATEAFFGQGTRLTVV.

This rearrangement joins TRBV2 to TRBJ1-2, with D possibly TRBD1 on 6 matching bases. Germline V gene lookup returns CDR1 SNHLY and CDR2 FYNNEI. Trimming pared 8 bases from V and 0 bases from J, leaving 10 bases between. The CDR3 length is 13 residues. CDR3 sequence reads: CASWTATNYGYTF. For the CDR3, the DNA is TGTGCCAGCTGGACAGCAACTAACTATGGCTACACCTTC.

This clone was counted a few times. The rearrangement joins TRBV5-1 to TRBJ1-6; D remains ambiguous. From germline, CDR1 is SGHRS and CDR2 YFSETQ. The V and J ends lost 0 bases and 5 bases respectively, with 12 bases between them. The CDR3 runs 16 residues. The CDR3 sequence: CASSLGRQTNNSPLHF. The CDR3 nucleotides are TGCGCCAGCAGCTTGGGGAGGCAAACGAATAATTCACCCCTCCACTTT. Full variable domain (remainder filled in from reference TRBV5-1 and TRBJ1-6): KAGVTQTPRYLIKTRGQQVTLSCSPISGHRSVSWYQQTPGQGLQFLFEYFSETQRNKGNFPGRFSGRQFSNSRSEMNVSTLELGDSALYLCASSLGRQTNNSPLHFGNGTRLTVT.

The CDR3 sequence: CASRLGLAGVDEQYF. The CDR3 DNA sequence: TGCGCCAGCAGACTGGGACTAGCGGGAGTCGACGAGCAGTACTTC. This chain uses TRBV10-1 with TRBJ2-7; TRBD2 agrees at 14 bases. Looked up from germline, CDR1 is WNHNN and CDR2 is SYGVQD (reference sequence). The length of the CDR3 is 15 residues. The junction had 6 bases not matched to a gene; V was cut back by 6 bases and J by 5 bases.

This chain joins TRBV5-4 and TRBJ2-5; 7 nucleotides align to TRBD2. CDR1 SGHNT and CDR2 YYREEE come from the germline V gene (reference sequence). V lost 0 bases, J lost 4 bases, and 3 bases stayed unmatched. The CDR3 contains 14 residues. CDR3 in amino acids: CASSLGGRGETQYF. The CDR3 DNA sequence: TGTGCCAGCAGCTTGGGCGGGAGAGGAGAGACCCAGTACTTC.

V is TRBV7-9 and J is TRBJ1-1, with D hard to call. Germline lookup yields CDR1 SEHNR and CDR2 FQNEAQ (reference sequence). The CDR3 loop spans 14 amino acids. Trimming cost V 5 bases and J 3 bases, with 13 bases left between them. The CDR3 is CASSLRDGDTEAFF. The CDR3 DNA sequence: TGTGCCAGCAGCCTCCGTGACGGAGACACTGAAGCTTTCTTT.

This clone was counted a single time. V is TRBV14 and J is TRBJ2-5; TRBD2 aligns across 12 bases. Germline V gene data show CDR1 as SGHDN and CDR2 as FVKESK. The junction had 8 bases not matched to a gene; V was cut back by 9 bases and J by 0 bases. The CDR3 totals 16 residues. The CDR3 is CARALAGGPHQETQYF. Here the CDR3 DNA reads TGTGCCAGGGCCCTAGCGGGAGGGCCGCACCAAGAGACCCAGTACTTC.

This clone came up a few times. The chain couples TRBV10-1 to TRBJ2-2; maybe TRBD1 (6 bases). Trimming took off 4 bases at V and 5 bases at J, with 11 bases between the two ends. This CDR3 has 14 residues. Germline assignment: CDR1 WNHNN and CDR2 SYGVQD (reference sequence). The CDR3 sequence: CASSGGGWTGELFF. The CDR3 bases are TGCGCCAGCAGTGGAGGGGGATGGACCGGGGAGCTGTTTTTT.